The clone carrying this T cell receptor (beta chain) was counted at least ten times. Amplification yielded TCR beta CDR3 regions, with RNA transcripts as the source. RT-PCR in the first round (using the HTBI primer set) targeted the TCR CDR3. TCRdb passed the multiplex PCR reads through MiXCR, listing each CDR3 protein once. This repertoire shows 350,000 or so distinct CDR3 sequences, roughly 18% found once; its top ten account for 15% to 18%. This sample was included in a study of T cells in Graves' hyperthyroidism and ophthalmopathy. The CDR3 runs to 15 residues. J gave up 4 bases and V 2 bases, and 4 bases lay outside the gene matches. The germline V gene has CDR1 KGHDR and CDR2 SFDVKD.

Sequenced input: blood. The receptor comes from a woman in her thirties or forties with Graves' ophthalmopathy. This chain connects TRBV24-1 to TRBJ1-1, with 9 bases fitting TRBD1. The CDR3 loop is CATSDSGTGTTEAFF. CDR3 in DNA: TGTGCCACCAGTGATTCCGGGACAGGGACCACTGAAGCTTTCTTT.